This is a list of T cell receptor beta chains from one sample in a study of blood T cell repertoires in COVID-19. Sequencing used immunoSEQ multiplex PCR; TCRdb keeps in-frame clones, though not all of them. The table has approximately 120,000 clones, roughly 83% seen once. The sequenced sample consisted of peripheral blood. These receptors were collected from a woman in her sixties with acute or convalescent COVID-19. Both conserved end residues are part of each CDR3. D genes are given only for firm matches. Some rows have no size entry. The others give once, few or many, or a class for an expanded clone.

J gene: TRBJ1-1; V gene: TRBV5-4; clone size: -; D gene: TRBD1; CDR3 protein: CASSLPKRSPGQGDTEAFF; CDR3 DNA: TGTGCCAGCAGCTTACCTAAACGTTCACCGGGACAGGGAGACACTGAAGCTTTCTTT
J gene: TRBJ1-6; V gene: TRBV5-1; clone size: -; D gene: -; CDR3 protein: CASSLGQIESPLHF; CDR3 DNA: TGCGCCAGCAGCTTGGGACAGATAGAGTCACCCCTCCACTTT
J gene: TRBJ1-6; V gene: TRBV7-2; clone size: -; D gene: -; CDR3 protein: CASSFRPGSPYNSPLHF; CDR3 DNA: TGTGCCAGCAGCTTCCGTCCAGGGTCGCCCTATAATTCACCCCTCCACTTT
J gene: TRBJ2-7; V gene: TRBV28; clone size: -; D gene: -; CDR3 protein: CASSTTGGSYEQYF; CDR3 DNA: TGTGCCAGCAGTACGACCGGGGGCTCCTACGAGCAGTACTTC
J gene: TRBJ2-5; V gene: TRBV30; clone size: -; D gene: -; CDR3 protein: CAWTGRREEETQYF; CDR3 DNA: TGTGCCTGGACGGGGCGGAGGGAGGAAGAGACCCAGTACTTC
J gene: TRBJ1-2; V gene: TRBV14; clone size: few; D gene: -; CDR3 protein: CASSLQWRGYTF; CDR3 DNA: TGTGCCAGCAGCCTGCAGTGGAGGGGCTACACCTTC
J gene: TRBJ2-2; V gene: TRBV6-5; clone size: -; D gene: -; CDR3 protein: CASAGWPGELFF; CDR3 DNA: TGTGCCAGCGCAGGGTGGCCCGGGGAGCTGTTTTTT
J gene: TRBJ2-5; V gene: TRBV7-2; clone size: -; D gene: -; CDR3 protein: CASSLGLVGTQYF; CDR3 DNA: TGTGCCAGCAGCTTAGGCCTAGTAGGTACCCAGTACTTC
J gene: TRBJ2-3; V gene: TRBV28; clone size: -; D gene: TRBD2; CDR3 protein: CASSTPGLASHTDTQYF; CDR3 DNA: TGTGCCAGCAGCACTCCGGGACTAGCGTCACACACAGATACGCAGTATTTT
J gene: TRBJ2-1; V gene: TRBV3-1/TRBV3-2; clone size: -; D gene: -; CDR3 protein: CASSQGRGSYNEQFF; CDR3 DNA: TGTGCCAGCAGCCAAGGTAGGGGGAGCTACAATGAGCAGTTCTTC
J gene: TRBJ1-5; V gene: TRBV24-1; clone size: -; D gene: -; CDR3 protein: CATSSRDNYQPQHF; CDR3 DNA: TGTGCCACCAGTTCCCGGGACAACTATCAGCCCCAGCATTTT
J gene: TRBJ1-1; V gene: TRBV7-2; clone size: -; D gene: -; CDR3 protein: CASRSSGRERTEAFF; CDR3 DNA: TGTGCCAGCAGGTCCTCGGGGCGGGAACGAACTGAAGCTTTCTTT
J gene: TRBJ2-7; V gene: TRBV5-4; clone size: -; D gene: -; CDR3 protein: CASSMGAGQRTGVREQYF; CDR3 DNA: TGTGCCAGCTCAATGGGCGCCGGGCAGAGAACGGGGGTGAGGGAGCAGTACTTC
J gene: TRBJ1-2; V gene: TRBV19; clone size: -; D gene: -; CDR3 protein: CAGSTSPSKGYTF; CDR3 DNA: TGTGCCGGGAGCACGTCCCCCTCTAAGGGCTACACCTTC
J gene: TRBJ1-1; V gene: TRBV7-2; clone size: -; D gene: TRBD1; CDR3 protein: CASSSTTGLLNTEAFF; CDR3 DNA: TGTGCCAGCAGTTCAACGACAGGGCTTTTGAACACTGAAGCTTTCTTT
J gene: TRBJ2-5; V gene: TRBV5-6; clone size: few; D gene: -; CDR3 protein: CASSLAEGHFPKETQYF; CDR3 DNA: TGTGCCAGCAGCTTGGCCGAGGGACATTTTCCAAAAGAGACCCAGTACTTC
J gene: TRBJ2-7; V gene: TRBV28; clone size: -; D gene: TRBD2; CDR3 protein: CASSSTRDYSYEQYF; CDR3 DNA: TGTGCCAGCAGTTCTACCCGGGACTACTCCTACGAGCAGTACTTC
J gene: TRBJ1-5; V gene: TRBV28; clone size: -; D gene: TRBD1; CDR3 protein: CASSLGGQGRLQPQHF; CDR3 DNA: TGTGCCAGCAGTTTAGGGGGACAGGGGAGGTTACAGCCCCAGCATTTT
J gene: TRBJ1-4; V gene: TRBV4-1; clone size: -; D gene: TRBD1; CDR3 protein: CASSQDQGQGWSTNEKLFF; CDR3 DNA: TGCGCCAGCAGCCAAGATCAAGGACAGGGATGGAGCACTAATGAAAAACTGTTTTTT
J gene: TRBJ1-6; V gene: TRBV7-8; clone size: -; D gene: -; CDR3 protein: CASTRSGGLNSPLHF; CDR3 DNA: TGTGCCAGCACCCGTTCGGGGGGGCTAAATTCACCCCTCCACTTT
J gene: TRBJ2-2; V gene: TRBV10-1; clone size: -; D gene: -; CDR3 protein: CASSERRGNTGELFF; CDR3 DNA: TGCGCCAGCAGTGAACGCAGGGGGAACACCGGGGAGCTGTTTTTT
J gene: TRBJ1-2; V gene: TRBV12-3/TRBV12-4; clone size: -; D gene: -; CDR3 protein: CASSSQGIGYTF; CDR3 DNA: TGTGCCAGCAGTTCACAGGGTATTGGCTACACCTTC
J gene: TRBJ1-5; V gene: TRBV30; clone size: -; D gene: TRBD1; CDR3 protein: CAWSAGQGNQPQHF; CDR3 DNA: TGTGCCTGGAGTGCGGGACAGGGGAATCAGCCCCAGCATTTT
J gene: TRBJ1-6; V gene: TRBV7-2; clone size: once; D gene: -; CDR3 protein: CASSPQSQGGDSPLHF; CDR3 DNA: TGTGCCAGCAGCCCCCAATCCCAAGGGGGAGATTCACCCCTCCACTTT
J gene: TRBJ1-5; V gene: TRBV18; clone size: -; D gene: TRBD1; CDR3 protein: CASSPWRGGGQPQHF; CDR3 DNA: TGTGCCAGCTCACCATGGCGAGGGGGCGGACAGCCCCAGCATTTT
J gene: TRBJ2-7; V gene: TRBV20-1; clone size: -; D gene: -; CDR3 protein: CSASPAGRPYEQYF; CDR3 DNA: TGCAGTGCTAGTCCGGCAGGGAGGCCCTACGAGCAGTACTTC
J gene: TRBJ1-5; V gene: TRBV28; clone size: -; D gene: -; CDR3 protein: CASSFSGNNQPQHF; CDR3 DNA: TGTGCCAGCAGTTTTTCGGGGAACAATCAGCCCCAGCATTTT
J gene: TRBJ1-5; V gene: TRBV5-1; clone size: few; D gene: -; CDR3 protein: CASSLTANQPQHF; CDR3 DNA: TGCGCCAGCAGCTTGACAGCTAATCAGCCCCAGCATTTT
J gene: TRBJ1-2; V gene: TRBV29-1; clone size: -; D gene: -; CDR3 protein: CSGETVHYGYTF; CDR3 DNA: TGCAGCGGAGAGACAGTACACTATGGCTACACCTTC
J gene: TRBJ1-2; V gene: TRBV6-5; clone size: -; D gene: -; CDR3 protein: CASSYSSGLIYGYTF; CDR3 DNA: TGTGCCAGCAGTTACTCTTCCGGACTGATCTATGGCTACACCTTC
J gene: TRBJ1-1; V gene: TRBV20-1; clone size: -; D gene: -; CDR3 protein: CSASLGQMEAFF; CDR3 DNA: TGCAGTGCTAGTCTGGGGCAAATGGAAGCTTTCTTT
J gene: TRBJ2-4; V gene: TRBV3-1/TRBV3-2; clone size: -; D gene: TRBD1; CDR3 protein: CASSQVTGQGANIQYF; CDR3 DNA: TGTGCCAGCAGCCAGGTTACGGGACAGGGGGCTAACATCCAGTACTTC
J gene: TRBJ1-3; V gene: TRBV14; clone size: -; D gene: -; CDR3 protein: CASSPTSDSGNTIYF; CDR3 DNA: TGTGCCAGCAGCCCTACAAGCGACTCTGGAAACACCATATATTTT
J gene: TRBJ1-1; V gene: TRBV28; clone size: -; D gene: -; CDR3 protein: CASKGGIEAFF; CDR3 DNA: TGTGCCAGCAAAGGGGGTATTGAAGCTTTCTTT
J gene: TRBJ2-3; V gene: TRBV27; clone size: -; D gene: TRBD2; CDR3 protein: CASRWGLAQDTQYF; CDR3 DNA: TGTGCCAGCAGATGGGGACTAGCACAAGATACGCAGTATTTT
J gene: TRBJ2-1; V gene: TRBV6-5; clone size: -; D gene: TRBD2; CDR3 protein: CASSPSVRGNNEQFF; CDR3 DNA: TGTGCCAGCAGTCCAAGCGTGCGGGGGAACAATGAGCAGTTCTTC
J gene: TRBJ1-1; V gene: TRBV3-1/TRBV3-2; clone size: -; D gene: -; CDR3 protein: CASSQDLTAMNTEAFF; CDR3 DNA: TGTGCCAGCAGCCAGGACCTGACAGCCATGAACACTGAAGCTTTCTTT
J gene: TRBJ1-1; V gene: TRBV3-1/TRBV3-2; clone size: -; D gene: -; CDR3 protein: CASSQEGGYTEAFF; CDR3 DNA: TGTGCCAGCAGCCAAGAGGGGGGGTACACTGAAGCTTTCTTT
J gene: TRBJ2-5; V gene: TRBV6-6; clone size: -; D gene: TRBD2; CDR3 protein: CASSVGLAVETQYF; CDR3 DNA: TGTGCCAGCAGTGTCGGACTAGCGGTGGAGACCCAGTACTTC
J gene: TRBJ1-2; V gene: TRBV29-1; clone size: once; D gene: -; CDR3 protein: CSVGTGGSYGYTF; CDR3 DNA: TGCAGCGTCGGGACGGGGGGATCCTATGGCTACACCTTC